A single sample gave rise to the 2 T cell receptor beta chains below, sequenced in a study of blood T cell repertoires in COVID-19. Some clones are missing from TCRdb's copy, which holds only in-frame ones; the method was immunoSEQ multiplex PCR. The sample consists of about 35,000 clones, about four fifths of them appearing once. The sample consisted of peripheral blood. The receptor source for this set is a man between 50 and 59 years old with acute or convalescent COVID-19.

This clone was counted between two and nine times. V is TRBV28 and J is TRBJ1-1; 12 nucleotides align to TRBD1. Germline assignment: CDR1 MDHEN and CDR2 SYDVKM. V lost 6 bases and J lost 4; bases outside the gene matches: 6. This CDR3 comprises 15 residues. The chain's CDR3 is CASSRDRGLVTEAFF. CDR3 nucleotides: TGTGCCAGCAGCCGGGACAGGGGGCTGGTCACTGAAGCTTTCTTT.

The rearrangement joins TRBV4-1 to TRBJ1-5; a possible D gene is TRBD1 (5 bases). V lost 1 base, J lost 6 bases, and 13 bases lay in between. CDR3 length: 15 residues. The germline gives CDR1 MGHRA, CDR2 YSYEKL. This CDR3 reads CASSQAGTGAQPQHF. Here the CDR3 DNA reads TGCGCCAGCAGCCAAGCAGGCACAGGAGCTCAGCCCCAGCATTTT.